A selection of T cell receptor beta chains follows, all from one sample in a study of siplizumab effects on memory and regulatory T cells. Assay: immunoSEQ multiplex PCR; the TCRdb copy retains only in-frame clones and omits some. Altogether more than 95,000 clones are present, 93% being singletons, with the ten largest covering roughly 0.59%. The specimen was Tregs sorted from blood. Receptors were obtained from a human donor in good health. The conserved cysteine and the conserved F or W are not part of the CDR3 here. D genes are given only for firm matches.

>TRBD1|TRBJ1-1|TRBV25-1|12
AISHRGPNTEAF
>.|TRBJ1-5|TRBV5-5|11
ASSFTGNQPQH
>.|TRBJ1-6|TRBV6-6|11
ASRRLQDSPLH
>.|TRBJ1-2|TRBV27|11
ASRDHRVYGYT
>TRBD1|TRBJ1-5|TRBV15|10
ATSRRTGVPH
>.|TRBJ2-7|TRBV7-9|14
ASSRYADGGRIEQY
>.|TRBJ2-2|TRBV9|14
ASNPAGGSDTGELF
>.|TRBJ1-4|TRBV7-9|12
ASSTGARVEKLF
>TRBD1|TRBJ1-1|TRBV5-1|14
ASSLVTGGGNTEAF
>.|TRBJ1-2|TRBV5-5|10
ASSLELDGYT
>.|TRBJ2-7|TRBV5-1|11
ASSFLNSYEQY
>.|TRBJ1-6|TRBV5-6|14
ASSLRQGQSGSPLH
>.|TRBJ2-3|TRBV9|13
ASSVEPSIADTQY
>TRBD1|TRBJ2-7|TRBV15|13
ATSRGTGGSYEQY
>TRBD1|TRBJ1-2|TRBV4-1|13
ASSHTGQSFYGYT
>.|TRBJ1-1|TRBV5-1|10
ASSPSGGEAF
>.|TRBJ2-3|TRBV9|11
ASSVWGADTQY
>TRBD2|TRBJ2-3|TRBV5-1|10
ASSPSGGPQY
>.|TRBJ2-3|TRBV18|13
ASSPRDSRYGTQY
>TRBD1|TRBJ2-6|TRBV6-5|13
ASRGTGIGANVLT
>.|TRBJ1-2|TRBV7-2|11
ASSLGGGYGYT
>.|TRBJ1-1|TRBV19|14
ASSIAGRLMNTEAF
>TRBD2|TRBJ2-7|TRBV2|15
ASRGGVTSGAAYEQY
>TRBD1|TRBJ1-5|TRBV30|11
AWGQGANQPQH
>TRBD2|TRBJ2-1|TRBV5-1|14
ASSFSGPSRSDEQF
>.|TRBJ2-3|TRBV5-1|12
ASSFLTGLDTQY
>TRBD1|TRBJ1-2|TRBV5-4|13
ASSLDVGTGDGYT
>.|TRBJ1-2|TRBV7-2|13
ASSFRTASFYGYT
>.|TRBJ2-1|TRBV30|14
AWSRPETVSYNEQF
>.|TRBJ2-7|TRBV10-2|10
ASSIEGWEQY
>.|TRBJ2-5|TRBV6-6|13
ASSYSGTGEETQY
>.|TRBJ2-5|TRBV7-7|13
ASSLGAAHQETQY
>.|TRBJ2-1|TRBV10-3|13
AINHDSPPYNEQF
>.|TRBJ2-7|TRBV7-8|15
ASSPNRNRGGVYEQY
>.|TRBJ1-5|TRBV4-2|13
ASSQDRDPNQPQH
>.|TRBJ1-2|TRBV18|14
ASSPTWGGAGYGYT
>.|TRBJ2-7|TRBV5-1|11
ASSLVQSYEQY
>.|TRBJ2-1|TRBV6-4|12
ASRVSIADNEQF
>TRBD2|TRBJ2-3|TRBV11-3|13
ASSQGTSGGDTQY
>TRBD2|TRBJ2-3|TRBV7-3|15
ASSPKRGREDTDTQY
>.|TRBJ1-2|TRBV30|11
AWSVGLPGGYT